What follows describes a single T cell receptor (beta chain). This could be a read error, since a much larger clone is one nucleotide away. Without the conserved terminal phenylalanine or tryptophan, this CDR3 likely stems from a read error. The time point was: newly diagnosed GD, antithyroid drugs for less than 3 months. The TCR library was prepared using RNA isolated from PBMCs. This entry comes from a study of regulatory T cells in long-lasting Graves disease. Combining iRepertoire HTBI primers with Arm-PCR of CDR3 regions, the authors built TCR beta libraries. TCRdb called the multiplex PCR reads again in MiXCR, with one record for every CDR3 protein. The profile shows roughly 400,000 distinct CDR3 sequences, roughly 15% of them singletons. These same records also appear under a second study, on T cells in Graves' hyperthyroidism and ophthalmopathy.

The sequence derives from a woman younger than 35 with Graves disease. The sequences come from peripheral blood mononuclear cells (PBMCs), collected at new diagnosis, from a patient treated with antithyroid drugs.

The CDR3 DNA is TGTGCCAGCAGCTTAAATGCCCTTGGCTACACCTAC. Translating it yields CASSLNALGYTY. The chain employs TRBV5-6 and TRBJ1-2, with D unclear. Germline lookup yields CDR1 SGHDT and CDR2 YYEEEE. The CDR3 length is 12 residues. The V and J ends lost 2 bases and 7 bases respectively, with 9 bases between them.